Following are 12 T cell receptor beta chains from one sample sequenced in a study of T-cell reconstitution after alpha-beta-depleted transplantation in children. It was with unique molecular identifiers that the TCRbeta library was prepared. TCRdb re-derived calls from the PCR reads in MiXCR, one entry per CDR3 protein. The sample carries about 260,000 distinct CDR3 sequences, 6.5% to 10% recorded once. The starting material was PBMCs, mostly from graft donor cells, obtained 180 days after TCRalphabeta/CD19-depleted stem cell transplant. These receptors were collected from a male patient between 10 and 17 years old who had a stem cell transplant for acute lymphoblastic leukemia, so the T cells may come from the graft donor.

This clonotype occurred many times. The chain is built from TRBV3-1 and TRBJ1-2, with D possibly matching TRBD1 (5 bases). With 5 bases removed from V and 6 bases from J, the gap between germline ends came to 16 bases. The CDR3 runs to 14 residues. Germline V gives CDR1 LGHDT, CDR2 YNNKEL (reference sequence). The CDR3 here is CASSSGRGKDGYTF. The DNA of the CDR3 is TGTGCCAGCAGCTCCGGACGGGGGAAGGATGGCTACACCTTC.

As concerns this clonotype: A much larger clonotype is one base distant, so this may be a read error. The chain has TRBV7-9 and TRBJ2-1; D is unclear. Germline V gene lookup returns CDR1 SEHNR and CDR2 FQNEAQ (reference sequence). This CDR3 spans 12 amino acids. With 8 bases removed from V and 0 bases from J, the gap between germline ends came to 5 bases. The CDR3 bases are TGTGCCAGCCGGTTCTCCTACAATGAGCAGTTCTTC. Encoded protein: CASRFSYNEQFF.

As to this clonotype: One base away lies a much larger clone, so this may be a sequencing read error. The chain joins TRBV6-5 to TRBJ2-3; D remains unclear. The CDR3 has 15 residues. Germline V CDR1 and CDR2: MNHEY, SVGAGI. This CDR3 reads CTSSYRRPSTDTQYF. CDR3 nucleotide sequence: TGTACCAGCAGTTACAGACGCCCTAGCACAGATACGCAGTATTTT.

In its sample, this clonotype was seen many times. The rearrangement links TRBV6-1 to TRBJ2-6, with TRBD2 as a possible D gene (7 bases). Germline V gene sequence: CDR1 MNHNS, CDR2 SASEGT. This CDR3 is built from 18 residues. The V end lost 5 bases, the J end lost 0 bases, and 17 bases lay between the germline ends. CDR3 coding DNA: TGTGCCAGCAGTCGCCAGCGGGACACCTCCTCTGGGGCCAACGTCCTGACTTTC. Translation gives CASSRQRDTSSGANVLTF.

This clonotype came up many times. The DNA of the CDR3 is TGTGCCAGCAGCTTAAGGGGACCGTTGAACACTGAAGCTTTCTTT. It yields the protein CASSLRGPLNTEAFF. V gene TRBV7-9 combines with J gene TRBJ1-1, with D maybe TRBD1 (5 bases). Trimming took 2 bases from V and 0 from J, leaving 10 bases between them. Germline lookup yields CDR1 SEHNR and CDR2 FQNEAQ (reference sequence). The CDR3 is 15 residues long.

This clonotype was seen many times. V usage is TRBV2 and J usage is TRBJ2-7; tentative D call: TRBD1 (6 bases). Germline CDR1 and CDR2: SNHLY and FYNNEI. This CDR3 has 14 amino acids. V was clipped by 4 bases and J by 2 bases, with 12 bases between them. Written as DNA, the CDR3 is TGTGCCAGCAGTGTAGAACAGGGTCCCTACGAGCAGTACTTC. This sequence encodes CASSVEQGPYEQYF.

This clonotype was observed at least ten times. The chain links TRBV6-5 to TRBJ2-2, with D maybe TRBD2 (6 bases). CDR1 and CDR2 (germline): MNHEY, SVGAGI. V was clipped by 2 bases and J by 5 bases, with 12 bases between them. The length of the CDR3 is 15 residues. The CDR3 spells CASSYLEEGTGELFF. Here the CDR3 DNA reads TGTGCCAGCAGTTACCTTGAGGAGGGTACCGGGGAGCTGTTTTTT.

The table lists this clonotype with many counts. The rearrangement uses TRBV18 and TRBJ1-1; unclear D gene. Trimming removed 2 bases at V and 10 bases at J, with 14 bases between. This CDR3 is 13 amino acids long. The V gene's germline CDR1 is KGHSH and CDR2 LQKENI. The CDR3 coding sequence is TGTGCCAGCTCACCAAAGGCCGTCGGCTCAGCTTTCTTT. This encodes CASSPKAVGSAFF. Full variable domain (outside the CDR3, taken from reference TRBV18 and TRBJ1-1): NAGVMQNPRHLVRRRGQEARLRCSPMKGHSHVYWYRQLPEEGLKFMVYLQKENIIDESGMPKERFSAEFPKEGPSILRIQQVVRGDSAAYFCASSPKAVGSAFFGQGTRLTVV.

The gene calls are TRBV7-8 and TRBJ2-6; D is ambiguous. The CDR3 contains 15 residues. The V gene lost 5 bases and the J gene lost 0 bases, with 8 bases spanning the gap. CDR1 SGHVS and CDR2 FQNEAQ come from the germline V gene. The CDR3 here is CASSPEGSGANVLTF. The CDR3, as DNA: TGTGCCAGCAGCCCAGAAGGCTCTGGGGCCAACGTCCTGACTTTC.

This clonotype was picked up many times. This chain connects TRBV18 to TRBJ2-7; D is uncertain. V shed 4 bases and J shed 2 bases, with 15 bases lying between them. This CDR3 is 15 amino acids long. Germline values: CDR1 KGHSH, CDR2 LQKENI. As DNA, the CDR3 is TGTGCCAGCTCACACTCAGACCGGCCCCCCTACGAGCAGTACTTC. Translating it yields CASSHSDRPPYEQYF.

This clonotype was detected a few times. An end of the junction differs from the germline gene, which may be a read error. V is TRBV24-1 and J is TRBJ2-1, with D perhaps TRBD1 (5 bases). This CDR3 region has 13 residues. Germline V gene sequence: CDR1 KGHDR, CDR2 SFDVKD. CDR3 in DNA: TGTGCCACCAGTGACCTGACAAGGGGTGAGCATTTCTTC. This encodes CATSDLTRGEHFF.

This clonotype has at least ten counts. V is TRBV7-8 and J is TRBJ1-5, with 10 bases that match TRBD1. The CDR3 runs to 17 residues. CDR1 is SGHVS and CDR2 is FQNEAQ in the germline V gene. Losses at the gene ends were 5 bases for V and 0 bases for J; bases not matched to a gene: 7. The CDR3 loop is CASSVRGQGYSNQPQHF. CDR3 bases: TGTGCCAGCAGCGTTAGGGGACAGGGGTATAGCAATCAGCCCCAGCATTTT.